This TCR beta chain comes out of a study of beta chain features in type 1 diabetes. Study background: Taken together, all samples contributed around 100 million examined sorted cells.

Of the isolated RNA, all was reverse transcribed, and so the sequenced material was expressed TCRB transcripts. Clones were sequenced by immunoSEQ multiplex PCR, and TCRdb holds only the in-frame ones, with some missing. The sample shows 200,000 to 300,000 clones, approximately 15% of them seen only once. Study-wide results and caveats: For cells with high TCR expression, cDNA sequencing could yield over-representation. Whether HLA type influences TCRB rearrangement remained unresolved here. Among all four CD4+ subsets, Type 1 diabetes patients had TCRB CDR3s that were moderately but significantly shorter.

Points on this clone: Its antigen remains unidentified.

This TCR derives from a man between 25 and 39 years old with type 1 diabetes. Sequenced: naive CD4+ T cells from blood.

The CDR3 DNA reads TGTGCCAGCAGCTTAGACAAGGAGGGAAAGACCCAGTACTTC. Its translation: CASSLDKEGKTQYF. This chain joins TRBV7-2 and TRBJ2-5; a possible D gene is TRBD2 (6 bases). The CDR3 is 14 amino acids. Germline-derived CDR1 and CDR2 are SGHTA and FQGNSA. The V gene lost 1 base and the J gene lost 6 bases, with 12 bases spanning the gap.